This T cell receptor beta chain was documented in a study of identical twins (dated by TCRdb to about 2016). Regarding the study in general: The study deep-sequenced TCR alpha and beta repertoires from monozygotic twins, unrelated adults of various ages and cord blood to test whether fetal clonotypes persist. To rule out contamination, the twin experiments were replicated at different times with different library preparation protocols. Study-level results and caveats: Out-of-frame TCR alpha sharing in monozygotic twins was systematically underestimated by recombination models, whereas sharing between unrelated individuals was in agreement with the recombination models. Invariant T cells such as MAIT and iNKT could partly confound zero-insertion analyses, although diverse VJ usage argued against such confounding for most clonotypes. A weaker excess of twin sharing was found in beta out-of-frame sequences because the signal-to-noise ratio was lowered by fewer shared sequences. Compared with coincidental sharing between unrelated individuals, an excess of low generation-probability sequences was observed among out-of-frame TCR alpha sequences shared between twins. Fewer insertions were carried by abundant cord blood beta clonotypes, a similar but weaker trend appeared in young adult naive repertoires, and no such trend appeared in memory repertoires. Because the same donors could not be followed over many years, the conclusions depended on cross-sectional statistical analysis.

The CDR1 and CDR2 encoded by the germline V gene (reference sequence) are SGHKS and YYEKEE. The CDR3 sequence holds 14 residues, the cysteine and phenylalanine included. Only CDR3 DNA is held: 42 bases, read in frame from base 1. Between the V and J ends, shortened by 1 base and 0 bases respectively, the junction contains 5 bases. In this sample, this clonotype turned up a few times. Its binding antigen is unknown. Per-base quality was not reported, and no clone a single base away is much larger than it. Every donor was a healthy Caucasian. The twin cohort consisted of three pairs of female monozygotic twins, all aged roughly 18 to 29 years. CD4+ and CD8+ T cell populations were isolated with positive isolation kits from Invitrogen. The library was produced with 5' RACE. Sequenced on an Illumina HiSeq 2000. A universal primer binding site was added through template switching, and the final cDNA carried a unique molecular identifier so that TCR cDNA molecules could be counted accurately. Specific primers in the conserved constant-segment region were used to synthesize first-strand cDNA for the TCR alpha and beta chains. To control for contamination, every cDNA library was double barcoded, receiving both a SMART-Mk sample barcode and Illumina barcodes. TruSeq adapter sequences, together with Illumina sample barcodes, were added in two successive PCR steps. The Illumina HiSeq platform was used with custom primers to sequence TCR alpha and beta cDNA libraries. As for the original processing: MiGEC processed the raw reads to extract unique molecular identifiers, while MiXCR was used to determine the CDR3 positions. For each individual, recombination models were inferred using an EM algorithm with the repgenHMM and IGoR tools. Shared clonotypes were analyzed with the tcR package in R, and sharing was normalized by the product of cloneset sizes. To study raw recombination free of thymic and clonal selection effects, out-of-frame nonproductive sequences were analyzed. The public reads were reanalyzed by TCRdb: fastp trimming at Q25, MiXCR alignment, in-frame beta chains only. CDR3 protein sequences are deduplicated, and each keeps its most common genes and DNA. These V and J calls originate from TCRdb's pipeline instead of the authors' own analysis. The sample has a few hundred thousand distinct CDR3 sequences on record, roughly 15% of them singletons. 0.44% of the sample goes to the ten largest clones.

A further study also used this sample, focusing on yellow fever vaccine responses in identical twins. The second investigation adds: According to the authors, the vaccine-induced T cell response in identical twins seemed to be partly convergent and partly specific to each individual. The study precisely tracked vaccine-responding T cell clones in identical twins.

Source material: CD4+ T cells sorted from blood. This TCR was sampled from a woman aged 18-29 years in good health. The V and J segments used are TRBV5-5 and TRBJ1-5; the D gene is unclear. The sequenced DNA: TGTGCCAGCAGCTTGTTCCGTAGCAATCAGCCCCAGCATTTT. Translated, this gives CASSLFRSNQPQHF. Extended through the reference TRBV5-5 and TRBJ1-5 proteins, this CDR3 yields the full variable domain: DAGVTQSPTHLIKTRGQQVTLRCSPISGHKSVSWYQQVLGQGPQFIFQYYEKEERGRGNFPDRFSARQFPNYSSELNVNALLLGDSALYLCASSLFRSNQPQHFGDGTRLSIL.